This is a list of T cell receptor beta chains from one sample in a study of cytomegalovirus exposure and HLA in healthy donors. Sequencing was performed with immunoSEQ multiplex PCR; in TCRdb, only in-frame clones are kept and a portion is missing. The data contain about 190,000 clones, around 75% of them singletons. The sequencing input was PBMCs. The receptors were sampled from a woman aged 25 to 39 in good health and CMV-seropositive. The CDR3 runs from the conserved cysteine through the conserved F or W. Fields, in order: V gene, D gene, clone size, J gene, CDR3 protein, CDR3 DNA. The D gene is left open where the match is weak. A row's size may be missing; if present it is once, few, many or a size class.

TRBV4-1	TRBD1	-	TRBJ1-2	CASSQFTGTGDSYGYTF	TGCGCCAGCAGCCAGTTTACCGGGACAGGGGACAGCTATGGCTACACCTTC
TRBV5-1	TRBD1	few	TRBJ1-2	CASSSDRFGYTF	TGCGCCAGCAGCTCGGACAGGTTTGGTTACACCTTC
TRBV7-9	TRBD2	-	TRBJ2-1	CASSLILGGDEQFF	TGTGCCAGCAGCTTAATACTCGGGGGGGATGAGCAGTTCTTC
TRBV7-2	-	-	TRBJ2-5	CASSSRVQETQYF	TGTGCCAGCAGCTCCAGGGTTCAAGAGACCCAGTACTTC
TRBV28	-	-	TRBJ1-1	CASRPETQGLTEAFF	TGTGCCAGCAGGCCGGAGACCCAGGGTTTGACTGAAGCTTTCTTT
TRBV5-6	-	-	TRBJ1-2	CASSSGNYGYTF	TGTGCCAGCAGTTCAGGGAACTATGGCTACACCTTC
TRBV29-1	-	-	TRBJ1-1	CSVGGQYTEAFF	TGCAGCGTCGGTGGACAGTACACTGAAGCTTTCTTT
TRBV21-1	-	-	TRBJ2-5	CASSTRDRGRETQYF	TGTGCCAGCAGCACCCGGGACAGGGGGCGAGAGACCCAGTACTTC
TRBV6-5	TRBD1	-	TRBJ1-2	CASSSFNRGYGYTF	TGTGCCAGCAGTTCCTTCAACAGGGGCTATGGCTACACCTTC
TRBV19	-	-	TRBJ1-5	CASSIVRGDSYQPQHF	TGTGCCAGTAGTATAGTACGGGGGGATAGCTATCAGCCCCAGCATTTT
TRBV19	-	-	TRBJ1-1	CASRPGGNTEAFF	TGTGCCAGTAGGCCCGGGGGGAACACTGAAGCTTTCTTT
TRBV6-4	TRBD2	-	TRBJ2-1	CASSDSSQGGRFNEQFF	TGTGCCAGCAGTGACTCGAGTCAGGGCGGGAGATTCAATGAGCAGTTCTTC
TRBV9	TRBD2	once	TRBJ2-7	CASSVGSGSYEQYF	TGTGCCAGCAGCGTAGGTAGCGGGAGTTACGAGCAGTACTTC
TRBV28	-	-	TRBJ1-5	CASSFQGGNNQPQHF	TGTGCCAGCAGTTTTCAAGGGGGAAACAATCAGCCCCAGCATTTT
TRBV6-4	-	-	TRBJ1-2	CASSDSSLGFYGYTF	TGTGCCAGCAGTGACTCCTCACTAGGGTTCTATGGCTACACCTTC
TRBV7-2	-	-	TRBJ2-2	CASSPTAGELFF	TGTGCCAGCAGTCCGACAGCGGGGGAGCTGTTTTTT
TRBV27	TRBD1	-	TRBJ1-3	CASSTTGVGNTIYF	TGTGCCAGCAGCACCACAGGGGTGGGAAACACCATATATTTT
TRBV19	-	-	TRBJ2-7	CASSISPYEQYF	TGTGCCAGTAGTATATCCCCATACGAGCAGTACTTC
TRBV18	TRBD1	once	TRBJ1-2	CASSPGTGDYGYTF	TGTGCCAGCTCACCCGGGACAGGGGACTATGGCTACACCTTC
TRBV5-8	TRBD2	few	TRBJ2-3	CASSLIIGGGRATDTQYF	TGTGCCAGCAGCTTAATTATAGGCGGCGGGAGGGCAACAGATACGCAGTATTTT
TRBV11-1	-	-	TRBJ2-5	CASSLNSPGETQYF	TGTGCCAGCAGCTTAAACTCACCCGGAGAGACCCAGTACTTC
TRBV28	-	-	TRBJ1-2	CASRGGQSGYTF	TGTGCCAGCAGGGGGGGGCAGAGTGGCTACACCTTC
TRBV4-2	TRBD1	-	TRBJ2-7	CASSQDVQGAGEQYF	TGTGCCAGCAGCCAAGATGTCCAGGGGGCAGGGGAGCAGTACTTC
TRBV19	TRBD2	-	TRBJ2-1	CASSGSGGSYNEQFF	TGTGCCAGTAGTGGGAGCGGGGGGTCCTACAATGAGCAGTTCTTC
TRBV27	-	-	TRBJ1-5	CASSPRIGGNQPQHF	TGTGCCAGCAGTCCTCGTATAGGAGGCAATCAGCCCCAGCATTTT
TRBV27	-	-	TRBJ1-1	CASSLRGGVTEAFF	TGTGCCAGCAGTTTGAGAGGGGGAGTCACTGAAGCTTTCTTT
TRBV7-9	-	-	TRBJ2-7	CASSLVHLRDSSYEQYF	TGTGCCAGCAGCTTAGTACACCTCCGGGACTCCTCCTACGAGCAGTACTTC
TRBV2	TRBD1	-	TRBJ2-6	CASTNGQGEPGANVLTF	TGTGCCAGCACCAACGGACAGGGGGAACCTGGGGCCAACGTCCTGACTTTC
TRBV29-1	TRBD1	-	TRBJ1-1	CSVRNRDRVTEAFF	TGCAGCGTTCGGAACCGGGACAGGGTGACTGAAGCTTTCTTT
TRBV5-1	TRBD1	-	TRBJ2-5	CASSTRGPQETQYF	TGCGCCAGCAGCACGAGGGGGCCACAAGAGACCCAGTACTTC
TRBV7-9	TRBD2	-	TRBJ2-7	CASSLVGLGSYEQYF	TGTGCCAGCAGCTTAGTGGGACTAGGCTCCTACGAGCAGTACTTC
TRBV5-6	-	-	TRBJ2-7	CASSLRRSTYEQYF	TGTGCCAGCAGCTTGAGGCGGAGTACTTACGAGCAGTACTTC
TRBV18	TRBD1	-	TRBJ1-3	CASSPDRVGNTIYF	TGTGCCAGCTCACCCGACAGGGTAGGAAACACCATATATTTT
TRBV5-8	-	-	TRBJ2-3	CASSLASDSTDTQYF	TGTGCCAGCAGCTTGGCCTCGGACAGTACAGATACGCAGTATTTT
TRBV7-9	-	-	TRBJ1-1	CASSLGQGNTEAFF	TGTGCCAGCAGCTTAGGGCAGGGTAACACTGAAGCTTTCTTT
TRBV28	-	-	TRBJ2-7	CASNYPGSLGGGEQYF	TGTGCCAGCAACTACCCGGGGTCCCTTGGGGGCGGCGAGCAGTACTTC
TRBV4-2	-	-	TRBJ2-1	CASSQDFGSSSYNEQFF	TGTGCCAGCAGCCAAGACTTCGGGAGTAGCTCCTACAATGAGCAGTTCTTC
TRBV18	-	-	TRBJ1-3	CASSPQQGSGNTIYF	TGTGCCAGCTCACCACAGCAGGGATCTGGAAACACCATATATTTT
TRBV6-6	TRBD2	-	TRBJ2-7	CASSPGTSARSYEQYF	TGTGCCAGCAGTCCCGGGACTAGCGCCCGCTCCTACGAGCAGTACTTC
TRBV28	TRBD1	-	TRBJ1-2	CASSLGQGGYTF	TGTGCCAGCAGTCTAGGACAGGGCGGCTACACCTTC
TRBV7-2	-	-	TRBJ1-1	CASSSTFSGATEAFF	TGTGCCAGCAGCTCGACGTTTTCAGGGGCCACTGAAGCTTTCTTT
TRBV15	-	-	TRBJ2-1	CATSRVGQGYNEQFF	TGTGCCACCAGCAGAGTGGGACAAGGGTACAATGAGCAGTTCTTC
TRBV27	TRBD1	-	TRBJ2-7	CASSNAGQGDHEQYF	TGTGCCAGCTCAAATGCCGGACAGGGGGACCACGAGCAGTACTTC
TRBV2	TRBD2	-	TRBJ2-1	CARVGLTYNEQFF	TGTGCCAGGGTGGGACTAACCTACAATGAGCAGTTCTTC
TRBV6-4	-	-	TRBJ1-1	CASSTTGGAAFF	TGTGCCAGCAGTACCACTGGGGGGGCAGCTTTCTTT
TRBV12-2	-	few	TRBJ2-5	CASRLTVQTQYF	TGTGCAAGTCGCTTGACAGTGCAGACCCAGTACTTC